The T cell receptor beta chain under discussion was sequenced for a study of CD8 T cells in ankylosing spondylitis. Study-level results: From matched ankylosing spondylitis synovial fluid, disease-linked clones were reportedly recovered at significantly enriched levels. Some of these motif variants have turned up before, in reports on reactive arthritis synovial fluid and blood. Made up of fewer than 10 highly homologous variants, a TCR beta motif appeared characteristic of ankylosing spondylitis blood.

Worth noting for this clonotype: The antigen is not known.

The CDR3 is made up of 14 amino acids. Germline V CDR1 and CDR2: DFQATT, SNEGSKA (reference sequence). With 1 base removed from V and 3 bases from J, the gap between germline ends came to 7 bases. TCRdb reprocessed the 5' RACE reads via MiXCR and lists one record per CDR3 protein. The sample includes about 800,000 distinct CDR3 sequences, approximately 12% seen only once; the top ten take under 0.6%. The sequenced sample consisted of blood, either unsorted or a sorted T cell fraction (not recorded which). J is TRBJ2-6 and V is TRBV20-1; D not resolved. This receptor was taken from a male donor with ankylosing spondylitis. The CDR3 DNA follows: TGCAGTGCTAGAGGGTGGGGTGGGGCCAACGTCCTGACTTTC. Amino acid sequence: CSARGWGGANVLTF.